Below are 19 T cell receptor beta chains sequenced from a single sample in a study of T cells in Graves' hyperthyroidism and ophthalmopathy. Using RNA transcripts as the source, TCR beta CDR3 regions were amplified. HTBI primers drove first-round RT-PCR of the TCR CDR3. From the multiplex PCR reads, TCRdb called clonotypes with MiXCR, one entry per CDR3 protein. The repertoire includes around 340,000 distinct CDR3 sequences, roughly a fifth of them detected once, and under 55% sits in the top ten. The specimen sequenced was blood. The receptors were sampled from a woman in her 50s with Graves' hyperthyroidism.

The chain links TRBV11-2 to TRBJ2-1; a possible D gene is TRBD2 (5 bases). The CDR3 sequence is 13 residues long. The V gene lost 1 base and the J gene lost 12 bases, with 13 bases spanning the gap. Germline-derived CDR1 and CDR2 are SGHAT and FQNNGV. The CDR3 loop is CASSLAVRGWQFF. CDR3 in DNA: TGTGCCAGCAGCTTAGCCGTTCGGGGATGGCAGTTCTTC.

The V call is TRBV19, the J call TRBJ1-5; D unresolved. V was shortened by 5 bases and J by 0 bases, with 11 bases between the two germline ends. This CDR3 region has 15 residues. Germline V gene data show CDR1 as LNHDA and CDR2 as SQIVND (reference sequence). The CDR3 sequence: CASSSRGISNQPQHF. As DNA, the CDR3 is TGTGCCAGTAGTTCACGGGGAATTAGCAATCAGCCCCAGCATTTT.

This clonotype appeared many times. The genes are TRBV30 and TRBJ2-7; 12 nucleotides agree with TRBD2. This CDR3 region has 14 residues. V lost 4 bases to trimming and J lost 4 bases; unmatched junction nucleotides: 5. In germline, CDR1 is GTSNPN, CDR2 SVGIG (reference sequence). CDR3 loop: CAWTRTSGNYEQYF. For the CDR3, the DNA is TGTGCCTGGACTCGGACTAGCGGGAATTACGAGCAGTACTTC.

Notes on this clonotype: Being one base from a much bigger clone, this may be a read error. This sequence joins TRBV10-3 and TRBJ1-1; 8 bases line up with TRBD1. CDR3 length equals 14 residues. V lost 3 bases, J lost 1 base, and 1 base stayed unmatched. Germline V gives CDR1 ENHRY, CDR2 SYGVKD. Here the CDR3 reads CAISDGTGNTEAFF. The DNA for the CDR3 is TGTGCCATCAGTGACGGGACAGGGAACACTGAAGCTTTCTTT.

In this sample, this clonotype turned up many times. The rearrangement uses TRBV4-1 and TRBJ2-7, with D unclear. CDR3 length equals 15 residues. The V end lost 1 base, the J end lost 2 bases, and 12 bases lay between the germline ends. Germline V gene data show CDR1 as MGHRA and CDR2 as YSYEKL. CDR3 bases: TGCGCCAGCAGCCAAGGTCCAGTCACTGCCTACGAGCAGTACTTC. Its translation: CASSQGPVTAYEQYF.

This clonotype was seen only a few times. The chain joins TRBV2 to TRBJ1-2; no reliable D call. The CDR3 extends over 15 amino acids. V was pared by 0 bases and J by 7 bases, with 15 bases between. Germline CDR1 reads SNHLY; CDR2 reads FYNNEI. The CDR3 DNA reads TGTGCCAGCAGTGAAGCGTGGGGTGGGCAAGGTGGCTACACCTTC. It yields the protein CASSEAWGGQGGYTF. Full variable domain (remainder filled in from reference TRBV2 and TRBJ1-2): EPEVTQTPSHQVTQMGQEVILRCVPISNHLYFYWYRQILGQKVEFLVSFYNNEISEKSEIFDDQFSVERPDGSNFTLKIRSTKLEDSAMYFCASSEAWGGQGGYTFGSGTRLTVV.

Worth noting for this clonotype: A clone one base away is much larger, so this may be a read error. The chain joins TRBV27 to TRBJ2-7; 9 nucleotides match TRBD2. This CDR3 has 16 amino acids. Germline V gene lookup returns CDR1 MNHEY and CDR2 SMNVEV (reference sequence). The CDR3 DNA sequence: TGTGCCAGCAGTTTCCGAACTAGCGGGTATACCTACGGGCAGTACTTC. The encoded protein is CASSFRTSGYTYGQYF.

This clonotype was detected a few times. The chain has TRBV12-3 or TRBV12-4 and TRBJ2-5; TRBD1 agrees at 7 bases. The CDR3 consists of 13 residues. Trimming removed 5 bases from V and 7 bases from J; junction bases left unmatched: 7. CDR3 protein: CASSATGEGTQYF. The DNA of the CDR3 is TGTGCCAGCAGTGCTACAGGGGAAGGGACCCAGTACTTC.

In its sample, this clonotype was seen many times. The chain has TRBV28 and TRBJ1-2; D not resolved. The germline V and J ends were trimmed by 7 bases and 8 bases, with 11 bases remaining between them. Germline values: CDR1 MDHEN, CDR2 SYDVKM. The length of the CDR3 is 11 residues. CDR3 region: CASTLGYGYTF. DNA of the CDR3: TGTGCCAGCACATTGGGCTACGGCTACACCTTC.

This clonotype was detected many times. The CDR3 sequence: CASSLIYNEQFF. The CDR3 nucleotides read TGTGCCAGCAGCTTAATCTACAATGAGCAGTTCTTC. V and J are TRBV11-3 and TRBJ2-1; D not resolved. Germline loops: CDR1 SGHNT, CDR2 YENEEA. Trimming stripped 2 bases from V and 3 bases from J, with 2 bases between. The length of the CDR3 is 12 residues.

The chain combines TRBV7-2 with TRBJ2-7; 10 bases line up with TRBD2. CDR3 size: 16 residues. V lost 6 bases, J lost 2 bases, and 10 bases stayed unmatched. Germline V gives CDR1 SGHTA, CDR2 FQGNSA. CDR3 nucleotide sequence: TGTGCCAGCAGATCGACTAGCGGGTATACTCCCTACGAGCAGTACTTC. It encodes CASRSTSGYTPYEQYF.

The chain combines TRBV20-1 with TRBJ1-5; D may be TRBD1 (5 bases). Trimming took off 5 bases at V and 5 bases at J, with 10 bases between the two ends. CDR1 is DFQATT and CDR2 is SNEGSKA in the germline V gene (reference sequence). The CDR3 length is 12 residues. The CDR3 protein is CSADGGDQPQHF. For the CDR3, the DNA is TGCAGTGCTGACGGGGGAGATCAGCCCCAGCATTTT.

This clonotype has only a few counts. This chain connects TRBV7-9 to TRBJ2-1; 11 bases map to TRBD1. V gave up 5 bases and J gave up 11 bases; unmatched junction bases: 5. The CDR3 extends over 13 amino acids. Germline V lookup: CDR1 SEHNR, CDR2 FQNEAQ (reference sequence). This CDR3 reads CASSRTGGDQQFF. The DNA for the CDR3 is TGTGCCAGCAGCCGGACAGGGGGCGACCAGCAGTTCTTC.

This clonotype has a handful of counts. The rearrangement uses TRBV2 and TRBJ1-1, with 7 bases fitting TRBD1. V lost 2 bases and J lost 5; bases outside the gene matches: 5. The CDR3 length is 14 residues. In germline, CDR1 is SNHLY, CDR2 FYNNEI. Here the CDR3 reads CASSEQTGFTEAFF. The CDR3 DNA sequence: TGTGCCAGCAGTGAACAGACAGGGTTTACTGAAGCTTTCTTT.

A few counts support this clonotype. The CDR3 nucleotides are TGTGCCAGTAGTCGCACAGGAGATCCGAACACCGGGGAGCTGTTTTTT. Amino acid sequence: CASSRTGDPNTGELFF. The chain employs TRBV19 and TRBJ2-2, with a tentative D call TRBD1 (5 bases). Deletions cut 5 bases from V and 0 bases from J, with 13 bases between. The germline V gene has CDR1 LNHDA and CDR2 SQIVND (reference sequence). The CDR3 has 16 amino acids. The full variable domain, in which reference TRBV19 and TRBJ2-2 provide the parts outside the CDR3, is DGGITQSPKYLFRKEGQNVTLSCEQNLNHDAMYWYRQDPGQGLRLIYYSQIVNDFQKGDIAEGYSVSREKKESFPLTVTSAQKNPTAFYLCASSRTGDPNTGELFFGEGSRLTVL.

In its sample, this clonotype was seen many times. V is TRBV7-2 and J is TRBJ2-2; the match to TRBD2 covers 9 bases. The CDR3 runs to 16 residues. J gave up 4 bases and V 6 bases, and 9 bases lay outside the gene matches. CDR1 SGHTA and CDR2 FQGNSA come from the germline V gene. CDR3 sequence reads: CASSTNSGGITGELFF. DNA for the CDR3: TGTGCCAGCAGTACCAATAGCGGGGGAATCACCGGGGAGCTGTTTTTT.

The chain recombines TRBV7-2 with TRBJ2-3, with TRBD2 matching over 11 bases. Germline trimming cut 5 bases from V and 3 bases from J; bases unmatched to any gene: 10. The V gene's germline CDR1 is SGHTA and CDR2 FQGNSA. This CDR3 has 17 amino acids. The CDR3 bases are TGTGCCAGCAGCGCAAGCCTAGCGGGGGGAAGGACAGATACGCAGTATTTT. As protein: CASSASLAGGRTDTQYF.

This clonotype was seen at least ten times. V gene TRBV19 combines with J gene TRBJ2-7; tentatively, D is TRBD1 (6 bases). The CDR3 is 15 residues long. CDR1 is LNHDA, CDR2 SQIVND, per germline (reference sequence). The V and J ends lost 1 base and 6 bases respectively, with 16 bases between them. In DNA form, the CDR3 reads TGTGCCAGTAGTATAGCCATACAGGGTTCGGGCGAGCAGTACTTC. Protein product: CASSIAIQGSGEQYF.

This clonotype was observed at least ten times. The genes are TRBV2 and TRBJ2-1; D is undetermined. This CDR3 has 12 residues. V was trimmed by 1 base and J by 12 bases, leaving 10 bases between them. The germline CDR1 and CDR2 sequences are SNHLY and FYNNEI. CDR3 nucleotide sequence: TGTGCCAGCAGTGAAGTGACGGGTGGGCAGTTCTTC. Amino acids: CASSEVTGGQFF.